The 6 T cell receptor beta chains presented below share a single source sample, sequenced in a study of cytomegalovirus exposure and HLA in healthy donors. Amplification used 60 Vbeta primers and 13 Jbeta primers. The repertoire was sequenced with immunoSEQ multiplex PCR; TCRdb's copy has only in-frame clones and lacks some. Of over 110,000 clones listed, roughly 74% are singletons. The sequenced sample was PBMCs. Receptors originate from a woman between 40 and 55 years old in good health and CMV-seropositive.

The chain is built from TRBV5-1 and TRBJ2-5; 14 positions agree with TRBD2. V shed 3 bases and J 2 bases; nucleotides not matched to a gene: 6. Germline-derived CDR1 and CDR2 are SGHRS and YFSETQ. The CDR3 contains 17 residues. In nucleotides, the CDR3 is TGCGCCAGCAGCTCCGGCGGACTAGCGGGAGGACAAGAGACCCAGTACTTC. Translating gives CASSSGGLAGGQETQYF.

This clone appeared a few times. The chain couples TRBV4-1 to TRBJ2-5; no definite D call. V was shortened by 4 bases and J by 2 bases, with 8 bases between the two germline ends. Germline V gene lookup returns CDR1 MGHRA and CDR2 YSYEKL. The CDR3 covers 13 residues. The CDR3 DNA reads TGCGCCAGCAGCCCACACCTGCAAGAGACCCAGTACTTC. Its translation is CASSPHLQETQYF.

The rearrangement links TRBV5-1 to TRBJ2-1; tentative D call: TRBD2 (6 bases). This CDR3 spans 17 amino acids. V was cut by 1 base and J by 6 bases, with 20 bases left in between. Looked up from germline, CDR1 is SGHRS and CDR2 is YFSETQ. For the CDR3, the DNA is TGCGCCAGCAGCTTGAAAACTATAGCGGTAAGGCGCAATGAGCAGTTCTTC. Translated, it gives CASSLKTIAVRRNEQFF.

This rearrangement joins TRBV5-1 to TRBJ2-2; D is uncertain. CDR3 length equals 16 residues. V lost 1 base and J 0 bases, leaving 10 bases between the germline ends. CDR1 and CDR2 from the germline V gene are SGHRS and YFSETQ. CDR3 region: CASSLSAAANTGELFF. The CDR3 bases are TGCGCCAGCAGCTTGAGTGCCGCGGCGAACACCGGGGAGCTGTTTTTT.

This clone showed up just once. This chain links TRBV9 with TRBJ1-1; no definite D call. V lost 0 bases to trimming and J lost 4 bases, with 7 bases between them. Germline lookup yields CDR1 SGDLS and CDR2 YYNGEE. The CDR3 length is 13 residues. The chain's CDR3 is CASSVDGRTEAFF. CDR3 nucleotide sequence: TGTGCCAGCAGCGTAGATGGGCGCACTGAAGCTTTCTTT.

The chain joins TRBV5-6 to TRBJ2-1, with D possibly TRBD1 on 5 matching bases. The length of the CDR3 is 14 residues. Per the germline V gene, CDR1 is SGHDT and CDR2 is YYEEEE. The ends were cut back, 0 bases at V and 9 bases at J, with 13 bases in the middle. CDR3 nucleotide sequence: TGTGCCAGCAGCTTGGCAGGGTTCAGGGTTGAGCAGTTCTTC. As protein: CASSLAGFRVEQFF.